These 14 T cell receptor beta chains were all obtained from the same sample, sequenced in a study of blood T cell repertoires in COVID-19 (dated by TCRdb to about 2020). To prepare the library, the immunoSEQ multiplex PCR assay was applied. The table comes from immuneACCESS by way of TCRdb, which keeps in-frame sequences with V and J called. Part of the clones is missing from these tables; in studies checked, under half for an unresolved V gene and the rest for unknown reasons. The sample table contains around 250,000 clones; only one count was recorded for 84% of them. Roughly 4% of the sample is held by the ten biggest clonotypes. What was sequenced was PBMCs or T cells enriched from blood (not recorded which). The receptors stem from a man aged 30 to 45 with acute COVID-19.

The chain recombines TRBV25-1 with TRBJ2-5; 7 bases are a match to TRBD2. CDR1 MGHDK and CDR2 SYGVNS come from the germline V gene. The CDR3 is 15 amino acids. Trimming cost V 8 bases and J 5 bases; bases outside gene matches: 14. The CDR3 nucleotides read TGTGCCAGCCATAACCTCGGGGCGGGAGTGGAGACCCAGTACTTC. As protein: CASHNLGAGVETQYF.

The V and J genes are TRBV11-2 and TRBJ2-1, with D tentatively TRBD1 (6 bases). V shed 1 base and J shed 0 bases, with 13 bases lying between them. CDR3 length: 17 amino acids. Germline values: CDR1 SGHAT, CDR2 FQNNGV. CDR3 protein: CASSLVHRESSYNEQFF. The CDR3 DNA follows: TGTGCCAGCAGCTTAGTGCACAGGGAGAGCTCCTACAATGAGCAGTTCTTC.

The chain is built from TRBV2 and TRBJ1-1; D gene uncertain. V dropped 10 bases and J dropped 8 bases, with 8 bases sitting between them. Per the germline V gene, CDR1 is SNHLY and CDR2 is FYNNEI. There are 9 residues in the CDR3. CDR3 sequence: CATAGEAFF. CDR3 DNA: TGTGCCACCGCGGGCGAAGCTTTCTTT.

The chain joins TRBV18 to TRBJ2-5, with 7 bases matching TRBD2. Per the germline V gene, CDR1 is KGHSH and CDR2 is LQKENI. V dropped 3 bases and J dropped 4; count of bases not matched to a gene: 5. The CDR3 spans 14 residues. The CDR3 nucleotides read TGTGCCAGCTCACCGCAGCGGGGAGGAGAGACCCAGTACTTC. It translates to CASSPQRGGETQYF.

The chain uses TRBV6-2 or TRBV6-3 and TRBJ2-2, with 12 bases identical to TRBD2. Per germline, CDR1 MNHEY and CDR2 SVGEGT. The CDR3 totals 16 residues. V gave up 5 bases and J gave up 7 bases; unmatched junction bases: 8. CDR3 in DNA: TGTGCCAGCAGTGCAAGACTAGCGGGAGTGCACGGGGAGCTGTTTTTT. This translates into CASSARLAGVHGELFF.

This clone was detected once. This chain links TRBV3-1 (or the pseudogene TRBV3-2) with TRBJ1-6, with D possibly matching TRBD1 (6 bases). The germline gives CDR1 LGHDT, CDR2 YNNKEL (reference sequence). V was pared by 3 bases and J by 7 bases, with 13 bases between. CDR3 length equals 15 residues. Written as DNA, the CDR3 is TGTGCCAGCAGCCACCCTAGCAGGGGAAATTCACCCCTCCACTTT. Encoded protein: CASSHPSRGNSPLHF.

The genes are TRBV6-5 and TRBJ2-7, with D possibly TRBD2 on 5 matching bases. The CDR3 spans 13 residues. Germline CDR1 MNHEY, CDR2 SVGAGI. Trimming removed 4 bases from V and 2 bases from J, with 9 bases in between. CDR3 in amino acids: CASSSSGPYEQYV. In nucleotides, the CDR3 is TGTGCCAGCAGTTCCAGCGGCCCCTACGAGCAGTACGTC.

This clone was detected only a few times. The chain has TRBV5-5 and TRBJ1-5; 7 bases are a match to TRBD1. The CDR3 is 16 residues long. V shed 1 base and J 1 base; nucleotides not matched to a gene: 5. Germline lookup yields CDR1 SGHKS and CDR2 YYEKEE (reference sequence). Written as DNA, the CDR3 is TGTGCCAGCAGCTTGACCGGGACAGACAGCAATCAGCCCCAGCATTTT. Amino acids: CASSLTGTDSNQPQHF.

The chain links TRBV7-3 to TRBJ2-1, with 7 bases identical to TRBD2. Germline loops: CDR1 SGHTA, CDR2 FQGTGA. The V gene end was trimmed by 5 bases and the J gene end by 9 bases; junction bases not matched to a gene: 7. The CDR3 totals 13 residues. The CDR3 loop reads CASSSVAGGEQFF. The CDR3 DNA is TGTGCCAGCAGCAGCGTAGCGGGCGGTGAGCAGTTCTTC.

The gene calls are TRBV19 and TRBJ2-1; TRBD1 might be the D (6 bases). CDR1 LNHDA and CDR2 SQIVND come from the germline V gene (reference sequence). This CDR3 comprises 15 residues. Trimming took 6 bases from V and 8 from J, leaving 20 bases between them. CDR3 residues: CASRPRQEVSYEQFF. CDR3 bases: TGTGCCAGTAGGCCCAGACAGGAGGTTAGCTATGAGCAGTTCTTC.

This sequence joins TRBV9 and TRBJ2-2; TRBD1 aligns across 7 bases. V was clipped by 3 bases and J by 4 bases; unmatched bases: 6. This CDR3 has 15 amino acids. CDR1 SGDLS and CDR2 YYNGEE come from the germline V gene. CDR3 nucleotide sequence: TGTGCCAGCAGCGCTAGACAGGGTCGCACCGGGGAGCTGTTTTTT. Its protein product is CASSARQGRTGELFF.

The J gene is TRBJ1-2, the V gene TRBV18; no clear D gene. Germline values: CDR1 KGHSH, CDR2 LQKENI. Trimming pared 2 bases from V and 6 bases from J, leaving 13 bases between. CDR3 size: 14 residues. The CDR3 spells CASSPYAIPDGYTF. Written as DNA, the CDR3 is TGTGCCAGCTCACCATACGCAATCCCGGATGGCTACACCTTC. Together with reference TRBV18 and TRBJ1-2, the CDR3 gives the full variable domain: NAGVMQNPRHLVRRRGQEARLRCSPMKGHSHVYWYRQLPEEGLKFMVYLQKENIIDESGMPKERFSAEFPKEGPSILRIQQVVRGDSAAYFCASSPYAIPDGYTFGSGTRLTVV.

This clone occurred a few times. The chain carries TRBV21-1 and TRBJ2-7; TRBD2 is the table's D call, not checked against the DNA. TRBV21-1 is noted as a pseudogene. The CDR3 loop spans 15 amino acids. The CDR3 here is CASSETSGVTYEQYV. In DNA, the CDR3 is TGTGCCAGCAGCGAGACTAGCGGGGTCACCTACGAGCAGTACGTC.

J is TRBJ2-1 and V is TRBV3-1 (or the pseudogene TRBV3-2); TRBD2 matches at 8 bases. The CDR3 is 15 amino acids. Trimming removed 0 bases from V and 3 bases from J; junction bases left unmatched: 1. Germline assignment: CDR1 LGHDT and CDR2 YNNKEL (reference sequence). CDR3 protein: CASSQDGTSYNEQFF. DNA for the CDR3: TGTGCCAGCAGCCAAGATGGGACTAGCTACAATGAGCAGTTCTTC.